This TCR beta chain was captured in a study of blood T cell repertoires in COVID-19. Method: immunoSEQ multiplex PCR; TCRdb's copy keeps in-frame clones and lacks some. The data contain 250,000 to 300,000 clones, about 88% of them singletons. There are 13 residues in the CDR3. CDR1 and CDR2 from the germline V gene are SGHDT and YYEEEE. Deletions cut 1 base from V and 4 bases from J, with 8 bases between. Comment on this clone: Other DNA sequences of this sample code for an identical CDR3.

This chain connects TRBV5-6 to TRBJ1-2; D call uncertain. Sequencing used peripheral blood. This receptor was obtained from an older woman with COVID-19, enrolled during active disease. CDR3: CASSLSSLYGYTF. The CDR3 bases are TGTGCCAGCAGCTTGTCTTCCCTCTATGGCTACACCTTC. The variable domain in full, with the rest retrieved from reference TRBV5-6 and TRBJ1-2, is DAGVTQSPTHLIKTRGQQVTLRCSPKSGHDTVSWYQQALGQGPQFIFQYYEEEERQRGNFPDRFSGHQFPNYSSELNVNALLLGDSALYLCASSLSSLYGYTFGSGTRLTVV.